The 21 T cell receptor beta chains given below trace back to one sample, sequenced in a study of post-analysis software for immune sequencing data. Study-wide results and limits: Patients carried roughly 5 TRBV segments more frequently than controls did, and TRBV5-6, TRBV5-1 and TRBV20-1 were among them.

The TCR beta cDNA libraries carried unique molecular identifiers. Using its own MiXCR run on the PCR reads, TCRdb lists one record per CDR3 protein. In the table there are hundreds of thousands of distinct CDR3 sequences, approximately 59% of which are singletons. These receptors have no identified antigens. Sequencing used blood. These receptors were collected from a girl aged 2 to 10 with multiple sclerosis.

The chain is built from TRBV21-1 and TRBJ2-7. TRBV21-1 represents a pseudogene. The CDR3 extends over 13 amino acids. This CDR3 reads CASIIANSYEQYF. The CDR3 region has the DNA TGTGCCAGCATCATTGCCAACTCCTACGAGCAGTACTTC.

The rearrangement uses TRBV20-1 and TRBJ1-2; possible D gene TRBD1, 5 bases. The germline gives CDR1 DFQATT, CDR2 SNEGSKA (reference sequence). Trimming stripped 0 bases from V and 4 bases from J, with 18 bases between. This CDR3 comprises 16 residues. The CDR3 nucleotides are TGCAGTGCTAGAGACCTCCGGGACGGCTCTTTCTATGGCTACACCTTC. The encoded protein is CSARDLRDGSFYGYTF.

The count of this clonotype is one. The chain uses TRBV10-3 and TRBJ2-5, with 10 bases matching TRBD1. The J call may be incorrect, as the DNA end agrees better with TRBJ2-7. Germline values: CDR1 ENHRY, CDR2 SYGVKD. This CDR3 region has 14 residues. CDR3 coding DNA: TGTGCCATCAGTGACCCCGGGACAGGGGCCGAGCAGTACTTC. It is translated as CAISDPGTGAEQYF.

The gene calls are TRBV12-3 or TRBV12-4 and TRBJ2-3; 8 positions match TRBD2. J gave up 4 bases and V 5 bases, and 5 bases lay outside the gene matches. The CDR3 is made up of 14 amino acids. Here the CDR3 reads CASSPRTSPDTQYF. The CDR3 nucleotides are TGTGCCAGCAGTCCACGGACTAGCCCAGATACGCAGTATTTT.

This sequence joins TRBV29-1 and TRBJ2-1; 13 positions agree with TRBD2. The CDR3 has 15 residues. Germline V lookup: CDR1 SQVTM, CDR2 ANQGSEA. V lost 7 bases, J lost 6 bases, and 9 bases stayed unmatched. CDR3 sequence: CSAPGTSGTRNEQFF. The CDR3 region has the DNA TGCAGCGCTCCCGGGACTAGCGGGACACGCAATGAGCAGTTCTTC.

The chain carries TRBV3-1 and TRBJ2-4; tentative D call: TRBD1 (5 bases). The DNA end favors TRBJ2-7, so the J call may be wrong. The CDR3 consists of 14 residues. From germline, CDR1 is LGHDT and CDR2 YNNKEL (reference sequence). Here the CDR3 reads CASSQDQRGHEQYF. The CDR3 region has the DNA TGTGCCAGCAGCCAAGATCAAAGGGGTCACGAGCAGTACTTC.

This chain links TRBV5-1 with TRBJ2-5, with 11 bases fitting TRBD1. The CDR3 has 15 amino acids. Per the germline V gene, CDR1 is SGHRS and CDR2 is YFSETQ. Trimming at V came to 2 bases and at J to 5 bases, leaving 5 bases not matched to a gene. The CDR3 loop is CASSFGQGATETQYF. The CDR3 DNA reads TGCGCCAGCAGCTTCGGACAGGGGGCGACGGAGACCCAGTACTTC.

The V call is TRBV18, the J call TRBJ2-5; D possibly corresponds to TRBD2 (6 bases). Germline V gene sequence: CDR1 KGHSH, CDR2 LQKENI. The CDR3 is made up of 14 amino acids. Trimming shortened V by 3 bases and J by 5 bases, and 13 bases separated the two germline ends. The CDR3 here is CASSPAAGRETQYF. For the CDR3, the DNA is TGTGCCAGCTCACCCGCTGCGGGAAGGGAGACCCAGTACTTC.

The chain employs TRBV29-1 and TRBJ2-7, with D tentatively TRBD1 or TRBD2 (6 bases each). Germline V lookup: CDR1 SQVTM, CDR2 ANQGSEA. The CDR3 spans 13 residues. V shed 6 bases and J shed 2 bases, with 14 bases lying between them. DNA of the CDR3: TGCAGCGTCCGACCGGGGGCCACCTACGAGCAGTACTTC. It encodes CSVRPGATYEQYF.

In the case of this clonotype: The CDR3 carries no conserved terminal phenylalanine or tryptophan, so it likely arises from a read error. V and J are TRBV12-3 or TRBV12-4 and TRBJ1-2, with TRBD1 identical over 11 bases. The J segment lost 3 bases and the V segment lost 3 bases, leaving 6 bases of the junction unmatched. This CDR3 is 16 amino acids long. This CDR3 is CASSFLDRGRDYGYTS. CDR3 nucleotides: TGTGCCAGCAGTTTCCTGGACAGGGGGCGAGACTATGGCTACACCTCC.

As regards this clonotype: Compared with germline, one end of the junction differs, possibly owing to a read error. The rearrangement joins TRBV19 to TRBJ2-1; 9 bases fit TRBD1. Germline loops: CDR1 LNHDA, CDR2 SQIVND (reference sequence). The CDR3 runs to 15 residues. CDR3 nucleotides: TGCGCCAGCAGCATGGGACAGGGCTCCTACAATGAGCAGTTCTTC. This sequence encodes CASSMGQGSYNEQFF.

On this clonotype itself: The CDR3 does not end in the conserved phenylalanine or tryptophan, so this is likely a read error. This sequence joins TRBV5-1 and TRBJ2-1; 8 bases fit TRBD2. The CDR3 covers 17 residues. The germline gives CDR1 SGHRS, CDR2 YFSETQ. V lost 2 bases, J lost 6 bases, and 13 bases stayed unmatched. The CDR3 DNA follows: TGCGCCAGCAGCTTCAGCGGGAGTCTAATTACCGGCAATGAGCAGTTCTCC. Its translation is CASSFSGSLITGNEQFS.

The chain couples TRBV20-1 to TRBJ1-2; 8 positions match TRBD1. This CDR3 comprises 14 residues. J lost 4 bases, V lost 3 bases, and 7 bases had no gene match. Germline assignment: CDR1 DFQATT and CDR2 SNEGSKA (reference sequence). Here the CDR3 DNA reads TGCAGTGCTAGTAGCGTGGGACAGGCCTATGGCTACACCTTC. This encodes CSASSVGQAYGYTF.

This rearrangement joins TRBV29-1 to TRBJ1-2; no definite D call. V lost 2 bases and J lost 8, with 6 bases in between. CDR3 length: 10 residues. Germline values: CDR1 SQVTM, CDR2 ANQGSEA. The CDR3 DNA reads as TGCAGCGTTGAATGGAACGGCTACACCTTC. Protein: CSVEWNGYTF.

The genes are TRBV7-2 and TRBJ2-7; a weak D match, TRBD2 (6 bases). V dropped 5 bases and J dropped 0 bases, with 14 bases sitting between them. Germline values: CDR1 SGHTA, CDR2 FQGNSA. The CDR3 has 15 amino acids. The CDR3 DNA sequence: TGTGCCAGCAGCCTTAGAGCGGGCGCCTCCTACGAGCAGTACTTC. Protein: CASSLRAGASYEQYF. The full variable domain, rest sourced from reference TRBV7-2 and TRBJ2-7, is GAGVSQSPSNKVTEKGKDVELRCDPISGHTALYWYRQSLGQGLEFLIYFQGNSAPDKSGLPSDRFSAERTGGSVSTLTIQRTQQEDSAVYLCASSLRAGASYEQYFGPGTRLTVT.

The CDR3 protein is CASSPGTGRGETQYF. DNA for the CDR3: TGTGCCAGCTCCCCCGGGACAGGGAGAGGCGAGACCCAGTACTTC. V gene TRBV18 combines with J gene TRBJ2-5; TRBD1 matches 9 bases. The CDR3 extends over 15 amino acids. The trim removed 6 bases at V and 5 bases at J, leaving 10 bases unmatched. Germline values: CDR1 KGHSH, CDR2 LQKENI.

This clonotype was seen more than once but under ten times. The V and J genes are TRBV19 and TRBJ2-1; D unresolved. The CDR3 contains 17 residues. Trimming shortened V by 1 base and J by 0 bases, and 13 bases separated the two germline ends. Germline loops: CDR1 LNHDA, CDR2 SQIVND (reference sequence). The CDR3 is CASSIVRFPGSYNEQFF. The CDR3, as DNA: TGTGCCAGTAGTATAGTGAGGTTCCCGGGCTCCTACAATGAGCAGTTCTTC.

V gene TRBV20-1 combines with J gene TRBJ2-3; TRBD1 is a possible D gene (6 bases). Trimming removed 6 bases at V and 2 bases at J, with 12 bases between. The germline gives CDR1 DFQATT, CDR2 SNEGSKA (reference sequence). This CDR3 is built from 13 residues. Here the CDR3 DNA reads TGCAGTGCCACGGACAGTAACACAGATACGCAGTATTTT. Amino acids: CSATDSNTDTQYF.

The chain is built from TRBV29-1 and TRBJ2-1; D is uncertain. The germline V gene has CDR1 SQVTM and CDR2 ANQGSEA. Between the trimmed V and J ends, which lost 6 bases and 9 bases, there was a span of 12 bases. This CDR3 region has 11 residues. The CDR3 is CSVARSGEQFF. The CDR3 DNA sequence: TGCAGCGTAGCTAGATCCGGTGAGCAGTTCTTC.

The genes are TRBV6-6 and TRBJ2-1; maybe TRBD2 (5 bases). CDR1 and CDR2 from the germline V gene are MNHNY and SVGAGI (reference sequence). The CDR3 length is 16 residues. Trimming shortened V by 6 bases and J by 0 bases, and 15 bases separated the two germline ends. CDR3 sequence reads: CASSALAPSSYNEQFF. In DNA, the CDR3 is TGTGCCAGCAGCGCTCTAGCCCCGAGCTCCTACAATGAGCAGTTCTTC.

V is TRBV2 and J is TRBJ2-5; D gene unclear. The J call may be incorrect, as the DNA end agrees better with TRBJ2-7. The length of the CDR3 is 15 residues. From germline, CDR1 is SNHLY and CDR2 FYNNEI. The CDR3 region has the DNA TGTGCCAGCAGTGAAGCGTACCGGTCGGTTTACGAGCAGTACTTC. Its translation is CASSEAYRSVYEQYF.